Detailed here is one T cell receptor (beta chain). Source study methods: Researchers report that nucleated cell counts were estimated from reference gene primer amplification. Measured with immunoSEQ multiplex PCR; TCRdb has only the in-frame clones, and not every one. V, J and clone size are those of that table, while D and trimming were read from the DNA. The table lists approximately 280,000 clones, around 85% of them singletons. This record belongs to a study of blood T cell repertoires in COVID-19. Study as a whole: Samples of COVID-19 (acute and convalescent) were obtained from the United States, Italy and Spain. PBMCs, B-cell-depleted T cells, or T cells provided the cDNA or gDNA that made up the material.

The CDR3 extends over 11 amino acids. The germline V gene encodes CDR1 SQVTM and CDR2 ANQGSEA. V was clipped by 7 bases and J by 4 bases, with 11 bases between them. The origin of this receptor is a woman in her 30s who had recovered from COVID-19. Sequencing was done on a sample of peripheral blood. The chain has TRBV29-1 and TRBJ2-7; D perhaps matches TRBD1 (6 bases). The CDR3 bases are TGCAGCGCCGGGACAACGTACGAGCAGTACTTC. Protein product: CSAGTTYEQYF.